This T cell receptor beta chain was documented in a study of blood T cell repertoires in COVID-19. About the research overall: The United States, Italy and Spain were the sources of the acute and convalescent COVID-19 samples. PBMCs, B-cell-depleted T cells, or T cells were the source of the cDNA or gDNA that made up the material.

Using immunoSEQ multiplex PCR, the repertoire was profiled, and TCRdb retains in-frame clones only, with some absent. The sample yields roughly 50,000 clones, about 90% seen once. The junction had 5 bases not matched to a gene; V was cut back by 1 base and J by 3 bases. Looked up from germline, CDR1 is SGHTA and CDR2 is FQGNSA. The CDR3 is 17 amino acids. This receptor was obtained from a human donor with active COVID-19. The donor label of this sample is uncertain. The material sequenced was peripheral blood. V gene TRBV7-2 combines with J gene TRBJ2-3; 12 nucleotides align to TRBD2. The CDR3 protein is CASSLGLAGGRTDTQYF. CDR3 in DNA: TGTGCCAGCAGCTTAGGCCTAGCGGGGGGGCGAACAGATACGCAGTATTTT.